This T cell receptor (beta chain) was identified in a study of T-cell reconstitution after alpha-beta-depleted transplantation in children listed by TCRdb under 2016. Concerning the study at large: Using TCR repertoire profiling, the study quantitatively followed how T-cell immune reconstitution unfolded in children after TCRalphabeta/CD19-depleted allogeneic hematopoietic cell transplantation.

This clonotype has at least ten counts. What this receptor recognizes is not known. Base qualities are not at hand, and no much larger clone is one base apart. Library preparation employed PCR. The reads were generated on an Illumina HiSeq 2500. Molecular barcoding was employed in the preparation of TCR libraries, with unique molecular identifiers being used to normalize TCRbeta repertoire quantification. In-frame beta chains were kept once TCRdb had trimmed the public reads at Q25 with fastp and called clones with MiXCR. Each entry merges the rows of one CDR3 protein and shows their most common DNA and genes. The sample includes nearly 200,000 distinct CDR3 sequences, with roughly 6% observed a single time. The ten largest clones take up 4.5% to 5.5% of the sample. Including cysteine and phenylalanine, the CDR3 has 15 amino acids. The retained sequence is limited to the CDR3, 45 bases, with the frame set at the first base. Trimmed from V: 8 bases; trimmed from J: 2 bases; junction bases lacking a gene match: 10. Sequences MNHEY (CDR1) and SMNVEV (CDR2) are obtained from the germline V gene (reference sequence).

This specimen's treatment or condition label, interpreted: allogeneic hematopoietic cell transplantation with graft depleted of TCRalphabeta T cells and CD19 B cells. The children who served as transplant recipients had been given grafts of TCRalphabeta/CD19-depleted allogeneic hematopoietic cells. Summary of the overall study and its limitations: Hyperexpanded clone frequencies declined over subsequent months; after one year, T-cell counts and TCRbeta diversity were mostly attributed to newly produced T cells. About two months after transplant, the apparently early recovery of alphabetaT-cell counts reportedly depended on just several hundred clones that had expanded rapidly and came from non-depleted graft cells. In some patients, the high TCRbeta diversity seen at day 60 was put down to recipient T cells and intrathymic progenitors that had survived conditioning.

The sample here was PBMCs, taken before TCRalphabeta/CD19-depleted stem cell transplant. The rearranged chain carries TRBV27 and TRBJ2-3; TRBD2 aligns with 7 central bases. The sequence came from a girl less than two years old with combined immunodeficiency, due to receive a stem cell transplant. Read as DNA, the sequence is TGTGCCAGCGGACCTCTAGCGGCCCCCACAGATACGCAGTATTTT. The resulting protein is CASGPLAAPTDTQYF.